Listed here are 15 T cell receptor beta chains from one sample, sequenced in a study of blood T cell repertoires in COVID-19. Data came from immunoSEQ multiplex PCR; TCRdb stores just in-frame clones and leaves some out. The data hold about 250,000 clones, with around 84% observed a single time. Sequenced: PBMCs or T cells enriched from blood (not recorded which). Receptor source: a man aged 18 to 29 who had recovered from COVID-19.

The gene calls are TRBV7-9 and TRBJ2-1, with D unresolved. Germline values: CDR1 SEHNR, CDR2 FQNEAQ (reference sequence). Trimming shortened V by 5 bases and J by 4 bases, and 12 bases separated the two germline ends. The CDR3 totals 14 residues. DNA of the CDR3: TGTGCCAGCAGCGAAGCTTCGGTATACAATGAGCAGTTCTTC. It codes for CASSEASVYNEQFF.

The rearrangement uses TRBV7-9 and TRBJ2-1, with D perhaps matching TRBD2 (6 bases). CDR1 and CDR2 (germline): SEHNR, FQNEAQ (reference sequence). The CDR3 covers 16 residues. Trimming took 5 bases from V and 0 from J, leaving 14 bases between them. CDR3 nucleotides: TGTGCCAGCAGCCGGGACTCCCAGAGCTCCTACAATGAGCAGTTCTTC. Its translation is CASSRDSQSSYNEQFF.

The V gene is TRBV27, the J gene TRBJ1-6, with a tentative D call TRBD1 (6 bases). The CDR3 has 13 amino acids. Germline V lookup: CDR1 MNHEY, CDR2 SMNVEV (reference sequence). The V gene lost 4 bases and the J gene lost 9 bases, with 10 bases spanning the gap. The CDR3 DNA follows: TGTGCCAGCAGTTCCTACAGGGCTTCACCCCTCCACTTT. Protein sequence: CASSSYRASPLHF.

This chain uses TRBV7-9 with TRBJ2-7, with TRBD2 matching 7 bases. Germline V gives CDR1 SEHNR, CDR2 FQNEAQ (reference sequence). This CDR3 has 15 amino acids. The V and J ends lost 6 bases and 3 bases, in that order; junction bases with no gene match: 11. This CDR3 is CASSLSSSGVYEQYF. CDR3 coding DNA: TGTGCCAGCAGTCTCAGCTCTAGCGGAGTCTACGAGCAGTACTTC.

This clone has just one count. This chain connects TRBV2 to TRBJ1-1, with 12 bases lining up with TRBD1. Germline V gene lookup returns CDR1 SNHLY and CDR2 FYNNEI. After removal of 2 bases from V and 6 bases from J, the junction contained 4 bases not matched to a gene. This CDR3 is built from 15 residues. The CDR3 sequence is CASSEWGQGASEAFF. CDR3 nucleotide sequence: TGTGCCAGCAGTGAATGGGGACAGGGGGCCTCTGAAGCTTTCTTT. Filled out from reference TRBV2 and TRBJ1-1, the complete variable domain reads EPEVTQTPSHQVTQMGQEVILRCVPISNHLYFYWYRQILGQKVEFLVSFYNNEISEKSEIFDDQFSVERPDGSNFTLKIRSTKLEDSAMYFCASSEWGQGASEAFFGQGTRLTVV.

The V call is TRBV14, the J call TRBJ2-3; D remains unclear. Germline values: CDR1 SGHDN, CDR2 FVKESK. This CDR3 comprises 17 residues. V shed 1 base and J shed 2 bases, with 16 bases lying between them. As DNA, the CDR3 is TGTGCCAGCAGCCAAGTTGAGGCCCTTCCGCACACAGATACGCAGTATTTT. This translates into CASSQVEALPHTDTQYF.

The CDR3 loop is CASTSAYNSPLHF. CDR3 coding DNA: TGTGCCAGCACGAGCGCCTATAATTCACCCCTCCACTTT. V usage is TRBV5-6 and J usage is TRBJ1-6; D gene unclear. This CDR3 has 13 residues. The V gene's germline CDR1 is SGHDT and CDR2 YYEEEE. Trimming stripped 6 bases from V and 2 bases from J, with 6 bases between.

This rearrangement joins TRBV5-8 to TRBJ1-2, with D perhaps matching TRBD1 (5 bases). In germline, CDR1 is SGHTS, CDR2 YDEGEE. This CDR3 has 15 amino acids. Trimming removed 4 bases at V and 2 bases at J, with 15 bases between. The CDR3 bases are TGTGCCAGCAGCCCTCCTCCGACAGACAACTATGGCTACACCTTC. This sequence encodes CASSPPPTDNYGYTF.

CDR3 region: CAWSPRQGYSPLHF. The DNA of the CDR3 is TGTGCCTGGAGTCCGAGACAGGGATATTCACCCCTCCACTTT. This sequence joins TRBV30 and TRBJ1-6; 7 bases fit TRBD1. Germline CDR1 reads GTSNPN; CDR2 reads SVGIG (reference sequence). The CDR3 contains 14 residues. V was pared by 2 bases and J by 8 bases, with 6 bases of the junction left unmatched.

The CDR3 sequence is CASQQGHTTDTQYF. Here the CDR3 DNA reads TGCGCCAGCCAACAGGGACATACTACAGATACGCAGTATTTT. This rearrangement joins TRBV10-1 to TRBJ2-3; D is possibly TRBD1 (6 bases). CDR3 length: 14 amino acids. V was cut by 8 bases and J by 3 bases, with 15 bases left in between. Germline V gene data show CDR1 as WNHNN and CDR2 as SYGVQD (reference sequence).

The V and J genes are TRBV24-1 and TRBJ1-2; no definite D call. Trimming took 5 bases from V and 1 from J, leaving 10 bases between them. The germline V gene encodes CDR1 KGHDR and CDR2 SFDVKD. This CDR3 contains 14 residues. In DNA, the CDR3 is TGTGCCACCAGTGGACAAATTGATAACTATGGCTACACCTTC. This translates into CATSGQIDNYGYTF.

The chain joins TRBV19 to TRBJ1-2; no reliable D call. The germline V gene encodes CDR1 LNHDA and CDR2 SQIVND (reference sequence). The V gene lost 1 base and the J gene lost 6 bases, with 15 bases spanning the gap. The CDR3 totals 15 residues. This CDR3 is CASSIAAGLWDGYTF. The DNA of the CDR3 is TGTGCCAGTAGTATAGCGGCGGGTTTGTGGGATGGCTACACCTTC.

This clone was counted only a few times. The sample contains more than one DNA sequence encoding this CDR3. The chain employs TRBV18 and TRBJ1-1; 8 bases fit TRBD1. The germline CDR1 and CDR2 sequences are KGHSH and LQKENI. J was trimmed by 1 base and V by 2 bases; bases with no gene match: 0. The CDR3 covers 14 residues. This chain's CDR3 is CASSPGTGNTEAFF. CDR3 DNA sequence: TGTGCCAGCTCACCAGGGACAGGGAACACTGAAGCTTTCTTT.

A single count supports this clone. The V call is TRBV6-5, the J call TRBJ2-3, with 9 bases identical to TRBD1. CDR3 length: 16 amino acids. The germline V gene has CDR1 MNHEY and CDR2 SVGAGI. After removal of 4 bases from V and 4 bases from J, the junction contained 9 bases not matched to a gene. The CDR3 is CASSFLPGQGSDTQYF. The CDR3 nucleotides are TGTGCCAGCAGTTTCCTCCCGGGACAGGGCTCAGATACGCAGTATTTT.

This clone showed up just a few times. The chain employs TRBV5-4 and TRBJ2-1; 13 positions agree with TRBD2. The CDR3 is 14 amino acids. Trimming took 4 bases from V and 7 from J; bases not matched to a gene: 2. Per the germline V gene, CDR1 is SGHNT and CDR2 is YYREEE (reference sequence). As DNA, the CDR3 is TGTGCCAGCAGCGGGGGACTAGCGGGAAATGAGCAGTTCTTC. Its translation is CASSGGLAGNEQFF. The full variable domain, with the rest looked up from reference TRBV5-4 and TRBJ2-1, is ETGVTQSPTHLIKTRGQQVTLRCSSQSGHNTVSWYQQALGQGPQFIFQYYREEENGRGNFPPRFSGLQFPNYSSELNVNALELDDSALYLCASSGGLAGNEQFFGPGTRLTVL.